The clone carrying this T cell receptor beta chain was observed once. This sample stems from a study of blood T cell repertoires in COVID-19. The assay was immunoSEQ multiplex PCR, and TCRdb's table has in-frame clones only and misses some. This sample yields fewer than 350,000 clones, of which about 93% are seen a single time; 6.5% to 8% belongs to the top ten. Trimming pared 3 bases from V and 2 bases from J, leaving 11 bases between. This CDR3 comprises 14 residues. Germline CDR1 and CDR2: SNHLY and FYNNEI. J is TRBJ2-7 and V is TRBV2; D unresolved. This TCR was recovered from a woman in her thirties with COVID-19, enrolled during active disease. The source material was peripheral blood. The CDR3 DNA reads as TGTGCCAGCAGTGAGTCAGGCAATACCTACGAGCAGTACTTC. It encodes CASSESGNTYEQYF.